Each of the 28 T cell receptor beta chains below was sequenced from the same sample in a study of graft-versus-host responses after intestinal transplantation. These TCRs are of unknown antigen specificity. Data came from immunoSEQ multiplex PCR; TCRdb stores just in-frame clones and leaves some out. The sample has more than 80,000 clones, 85% to 90% seen once. The material sequenced was unstimulated CD4+ T cells sorted from spleen or lymph node cells, taken before intestinal transplant. Source of these receptors: a human donor who received an intestinal transplant.

About this clone: Other nucleotide sequences in the sample specify the same CDR3. This rearrangement joins TRBV5-1 to TRBJ2-3, with 11 bases lining up with TRBD2. Germline V CDR1 and CDR2: SGHRS, YFSETQ. The CDR3 runs to 15 residues. The V segment lost 5 bases and the J segment 1 base; nucleotides outside the gene matches: 3. The CDR3: CASSLAGGRTDTQYF. Here the CDR3 DNA reads TGCGCCAGCAGTCTAGCGGGGGGTCGCACAGATACGCAGTATTTT.

The V gene is TRBV9, the J gene TRBJ2-3, with D unresolved. The germline CDR1 and CDR2 sequences are SGDLS and YYNGEE. V lost 3 bases and J lost 0, with 5 bases in between. The length of the CDR3 is 13 residues. The CDR3 loop is CASSATSTDTQYF. CDR3 in DNA: TGTGCCAGCAGCGCGACTAGCACAGATACGCAGTATTTT.

The chain joins TRBV7-9 to TRBJ1-5; 7 bases match TRBD1. V lost 5 bases to trimming and J lost 4 bases; unmatched junction nucleotides: 5. The CDR3 runs to 14 residues. CDR1 and CDR2 from the germline V gene are SEHNR and FQNEAQ (reference sequence). In nucleotides, the CDR3 is TGTGCCAGCAGCCAGGGGACAGCGAATCAGCCCCAGCATTTT. Its translation is CASSQGTANQPQHF.

This rearrangement joins TRBV29-1 to TRBJ2-7, with TRBD2 matching over 12 bases. The CDR3 sequence is 12 residues long. The junction had 2 bases not matched to a gene; V was cut back by 4 bases and J by 7 bases. Germline V lookup: CDR1 SQVTM, CDR2 ANQGSEA. As DNA, the CDR3 is TGCAGCGTTGTTGGACTAGCGGGAGAGCAGTACTTC. The encoded protein is CSVVGLAGEQYF.

This sequence joins TRBV6-1 and TRBJ1-2, with D unresolved. The CDR3 covers 12 residues. Between the trimmed V and J ends, which lost 10 bases and 4 bases, there was a span of 13 bases. Germline V gene sequence: CDR1 MNHNS, CDR2 SASEGT. The DNA for the CDR3 is TGTGCCACGTGGGAGGGTCTCTATGGCTACACCTTC. Amino acid sequence: CATWEGLYGYTF.

V usage is TRBV7-8 and J usage is TRBJ1-4; 8 bases fit TRBD1. The CDR3 length is 14 residues. J lost 7 bases, V lost 4 bases, and 5 bases had no gene match. Germline values: CDR1 SGHVS, CDR2 FQNEAQ. This chain's CDR3 is CASSSGQGGEKLFF. Written as DNA, the CDR3 is TGTGCCAGCAGCTCAGGACAGGGAGGTGAAAAACTGTTTTTT.

The chain joins TRBV28 to TRBJ2-6; 7 nucleotides match TRBD1. V trimming: 6 bases; J trimming: 2 bases; junction bases outside the gene matches: 4. In germline, CDR1 is MDHEN, CDR2 SYDVKM. This CDR3 contains 15 residues. The CDR3 loop is CASRTGQAGANVLTF. The CDR3 nucleotides read TGTGCCAGCAGAACCGGACAGGCTGGGGCCAACGTCCTGACTTTC.

The chain couples TRBV18 to TRBJ2-3, with 12 bases lining up with TRBD1. This CDR3 has 15 residues. The V gene end was trimmed by 4 bases and the J gene end by 5 bases; junction bases not matched to a gene: 4. Germline CDR1 reads KGHSH; CDR2 reads LQKENI. DNA of the CDR3: TGTGCCAGCTCACGGGACAGGGGGCAAGTAGATACGCAGTATTTT. Amino acids: CASSRDRGQVDTQYF.

V and J are TRBV6-5 and TRBJ2-5; TRBD2 matches at 9 bases. This CDR3 has 15 residues. Unmatched junction bases numbered 10, after V lost 6 bases and J lost 5 bases. CDR1 is MNHEY, CDR2 SVGAGI, per germline. CDR3 nucleotides: TGTGCCAGCAGCAGGACTAGCGTAGGTGGGGAGACCCAGTACTTC. Its protein product is CASSRTSVGGETQYF.

The V call is TRBV9, the J call TRBJ2-1; perhaps TRBD2 as D (6 bases). The germline V gene has CDR1 SGDLS and CDR2 YYNGEE. This CDR3 region has 16 residues. With 1 base removed from V and 2 bases from J, the gap between germline ends came to 13 bases. CDR3 nucleotide sequence: TGTGCCAGCAGCGTACTAGGGGACTCTGCCTACAATGAGCAGTTCTTC. Its translation: CASSVLGDSAYNEQFF.

The rearrangement links TRBV7-9 to TRBJ2-1; tentative D call: TRBD1 (7 bases). The germline V gene has CDR1 SEHNR and CDR2 FQNEAQ (reference sequence). The CDR3 covers 18 residues. Trimming cost V 1 base and J 4 bases, with 20 bases left between them. For the CDR3, the DNA is TGTGCCAGCAGCTTAGTGGGGGGCCCGGGACAGATATACAATGAGCAGTTCTTC. Its translation: CASSLVGGPGQIYNEQFF.

V and J are TRBV5-1 and TRBJ1-6; tentatively, D is TRBD1 (6 bases). The germline V and J ends were trimmed by 0 bases and 3 bases, with 10 bases remaining between them. CDR1 SGHRS and CDR2 YFSETQ come from the germline V gene. This CDR3 region has 16 residues. The CDR3 nucleotides read TGCGCCAGCAGCTTGGGGGGGGGCCTCTATAATTCACCCCTCCACTTT. It encodes CASSLGGGLYNSPLHF.

J is TRBJ2-3 and V is TRBV27; maybe TRBD2 (5 bases). The V gene's germline CDR1 is MNHEY and CDR2 SMNVEV (reference sequence). The CDR3 sequence is 16 residues long. V lost 8 bases and J lost 2, with 20 bases in between. CDR3 sequence (DNA): TGTGCCAGCCCCCCCGTGGCGGGTAGGGTCACAGATACGCAGTATTTT. Amino acid sequence: CASPPVAGRVTDTQYF.

The J gene is TRBJ1-2, the V gene TRBV5-4, with D possibly matching TRBD1 (5 bases). The CDR3 sequence is 15 residues long. From germline, CDR1 is SGHNT and CDR2 YYREEE (reference sequence). Trimming took 3 bases from V and 7 from J, leaving 19 bases between them. The CDR3 loop is CASSSPGTGFGGYTF. For the CDR3, the DNA is TGTGCCAGCAGCTCCCCAGGGACTGGGTTTGGTGGCTACACCTTC.

The chain employs TRBV2 and TRBJ1-1, with D hard to call. Germline V gene sequence: CDR1 SNHLY, CDR2 FYNNEI. Trimming took off 3 bases at V and 1 base at J, with 6 bases between the two ends. This CDR3 spans 13 amino acids. CDR3 bases: TGTGCCAGCAGTGACCGAGAGAACACTGAAGCTTTCTTT. Translated: CASSDRENTEAFF. The complete variable domain, with remaining parts taken from reference TRBV2 and TRBJ1-1, reads EPEVTQTPSHQVTQMGQEVILRCVPISNHLYFYWYRQILGQKVEFLVSFYNNEISEKSEIFDDQFSVERPDGSNFTLKIRSTKLEDSAMYFCASSDRENTEAFFGQGTRLTVV.

This chain uses TRBV6-5 with TRBJ1-2; the match to TRBD1 covers 7 bases. Germline lookup yields CDR1 MNHEY and CDR2 SVGAGI. Trimming removed 6 bases from V and 3 bases from J; junction bases left unmatched: 4. The CDR3 length is 13 residues. The CDR3 bases are TGTGCCAGCAGCCCGGGACAGTACTATGGCTACACCTTC. This gives the protein CASSPGQYYGYTF.

The V and J genes are TRBV12-2 and TRBJ2-7; the table assigns TRBD1, which was not confirmed against the DNA. TRBV12-2 is an annotated pseudogene. The length of the CDR3 is 20 residues. The CDR3 spells CASRLETPGALSRPYYEQYF. The DNA for the CDR3 is TGTGCAAGTCGCTTAGAGACCCCAGGGGCCCTCTCCCGCCCCTACTACGAGCAGTACTTC.

This clone has more than one count but fewer than ten. This chain uses TRBV28 with TRBJ1-4, with D possibly TRBD1 on 5 matching bases. The CDR3 contains 14 residues. The germline V gene has CDR1 MDHEN and CDR2 SYDVKM. V was cut by 2 bases and J by 4 bases, with 8 bases left in between. This CDR3 is CASSLPGGNEKLFF. The CDR3 bases are TGTGCCAGCAGTTTACCGGGGGGTAATGAAAAACTGTTTTTT.

The rearrangement joins TRBV6-1 to TRBJ2-7, with TRBD1 identical over 7 bases. Germline V gene data show CDR1 as MNHNS and CDR2 as SASEGT. V trimming: 7 bases; J trimming: 0 bases; junction bases outside the gene matches: 3. The CDR3 has 13 amino acids. This CDR3 is CASKGTVSYEQYF. The DNA for the CDR3 is TGTGCCAGCAAAGGGACAGTCTCCTACGAGCAGTACTTC.

This clone was observed a handful of times. The chain recombines TRBV30 with TRBJ1-1, with 9 positions matching TRBD1. This CDR3 is 16 amino acids long. Losses at the gene ends were 2 bases for V and 0 bases for J; bases not matched to a gene: 7. The germline gives CDR1 GTSNPN, CDR2 SVGIG (reference sequence). CDR3 in DNA: TGTGCCTGGAGTCCCTGGGACAGGGACGTGAACACTGAAGCTTTCTTT. Translated, it gives CAWSPWDRDVNTEAFF. Using reference TRBV30 and TRBJ1-1 for the parts outside the CDR3, the full variable domain is SQTIHQWPATLVQPVGSPLSLECTVEGTSNPNLYWYRQAAGRGLQLLFYSVGIGQISSEVPQNLSASRPQDRQFILSSKKLLLSDSGFYLCAWSPWDRDVNTEAFFGQGTRLTVV.

The genes are TRBV2 and TRBJ1-1, with 7 bases aligning to TRBD1. V shed 7 bases, J shed 5 bases, and the junction held 13 bases outside the gene matches. Germline CDR1 reads SNHLY; CDR2 reads FYNNEI. This CDR3 spans 15 amino acids. The CDR3 reads CASIKGEGGSTEAFF. CDR3 DNA sequence: TGTGCCAGCATTAAGGGGGAAGGGGGCAGTACTGAAGCTTTCTTT.

The chain couples TRBV19 to TRBJ2-1; 8 nucleotides align to TRBD1. Looked up from germline, CDR1 is LNHDA and CDR2 is SQIVND (reference sequence). V lost 3 bases, J lost 12 bases, and 4 bases stayed unmatched. There are 12 residues in the CDR3. DNA for the CDR3: TGTGCCAGTAGTATTTCAGGGGGCTGGCAGTTCTTC. Its protein is CASSISGGWQFF.

The chain uses TRBV28 and TRBJ1-6; D may be TRBD1 (6 bases). Trimming removed 6 bases from V and 5 bases from J, with 17 bases in between. Germline V gene lookup returns CDR1 MDHEN and CDR2 SYDVKM. The CDR3 has 16 residues. The CDR3 loop is CASRLQGGGNNSPLHF. CDR3 DNA sequence: TGTGCCAGCAGGTTACAGGGAGGGGGGAATAATTCACCCCTCCACTTT.

The CDR3 here is CAWRRAGGPYEQYF. CDR3 bases: TGTGCCTGGAGACGGGCGGGGGGCCCCTACGAGCAGTACTTC. The chain links TRBV30 to TRBJ2-7, with TRBD2 matching 8 bases. Germline assignment: CDR1 GTSNPN and CDR2 SVGIG (reference sequence). The J segment lost 2 bases and the V segment lost 3 bases, leaving 6 bases of the junction unmatched. CDR3 length: 14 residues.

The chain combines TRBV7-8 with TRBJ2-7, with D perhaps TRBD2 (7 bases). In germline, CDR1 is SGHVS, CDR2 FQNEAQ. The CDR3 extends over 15 amino acids. Trimming left V 3 bases short and J 4 bases short, with 16 bases between. In DNA, the CDR3 is TGTGCCAGCAGCTTGGGGAGGGGGGGCAATTACGAGCAGTACTTC. Its translation is CASSLGRGGNYEQYF. The complete variable domain, with remaining parts taken from reference TRBV7-8 and TRBJ2-7, reads GAGVSQSPRYKVAKRGQDVALRCDPISGHVSLFWYQQALGQGPEFLTYFQNEAQLDKSGLPSDRFFAERPEGSVSTLKIQRTQQEDSAVYLCASSLGRGGNYEQYFGPGTRLTVT.

The chain has TRBV28 and TRBJ2-7; 11 bases map to TRBD1. The CDR3 extends over 15 amino acids. CDR1 and CDR2 from the germline V gene are MDHEN and SYDVKM. Unmatched junction bases numbered 9, after V lost 6 bases and J lost 5 bases. The CDR3 loop reads CASSFWPGQGDEQYF. The CDR3 bases are TGTGCCAGCAGCTTTTGGCCGGGACAGGGGGACGAGCAGTACTTC.

The chain employs TRBV13 and TRBJ2-2, with 7 bases matching TRBD2. V was clipped by 0 bases and J by 13 bases; unmatched bases: 11. Germline assignment: CDR1 PRHDT and CDR2 FYEKMQ (reference sequence). The CDR3 extends over 15 amino acids. CDR3 bases: TGTGCCAGCAGCTTAGGCGGAGGCCCAGGGAGGGGGCTGTTTTTT. This gives the protein CASSLGGGPGRGLFF.

The chain joins TRBV2 to TRBJ1-2; D call uncertain. The CDR3 totals 12 residues. Deletions cut 6 bases from V and 7 bases from J, with 12 bases between. Germline V gene sequence: CDR1 SNHLY, CDR2 FYNNEI. The CDR3 reads CASRQTPSGYTF. CDR3 in DNA: TGTGCCAGCAGGCAAACGCCGAGTGGCTACACCTTC.